What follows describes a single T cell receptor beta chain. The data are from a study of blood T cell repertoires in COVID-19. Across the study: Italy, Spain and the United States were the sources of the convalescent and acute COVID-19 samples. The cDNA or gDNA used as material had been derived from T cells, B-cell-depleted T cells, or PBMCs.

As originally analysed: How many nucleated cells were present was estimated from reference gene primer amplification. Sequencing was performed with immunoSEQ multiplex PCR; in TCRdb, only in-frame clones are kept and a portion is missing. That table furnishes V, J and clone size, whereas the DNA furnished D and trimming. The sample includes approximately 60,000 clones, roughly 82% of them seen just once. The CDR3 sequence is 17 residues long. Germline trimming cut 4 bases from V and 4 bases from J; bases unmatched to any gene: 13. CDR1 and CDR2 from the germline V gene are LNHDA and SQIVND (reference sequence).

The sample comprised peripheral blood. The receptor was isolated from a woman of 80 years or more with acute or convalescent COVID-19. J is TRBJ1-2 and V is TRBV19; the match to TRBD1 covers 9 bases. DNA of the CDR3: TGTGCCAGTAGTAGCCTCCGGACAGGGGCGGGTGGCTATGGCTACACCTTC. It encodes CASSSLRTGAGGYGYTF.